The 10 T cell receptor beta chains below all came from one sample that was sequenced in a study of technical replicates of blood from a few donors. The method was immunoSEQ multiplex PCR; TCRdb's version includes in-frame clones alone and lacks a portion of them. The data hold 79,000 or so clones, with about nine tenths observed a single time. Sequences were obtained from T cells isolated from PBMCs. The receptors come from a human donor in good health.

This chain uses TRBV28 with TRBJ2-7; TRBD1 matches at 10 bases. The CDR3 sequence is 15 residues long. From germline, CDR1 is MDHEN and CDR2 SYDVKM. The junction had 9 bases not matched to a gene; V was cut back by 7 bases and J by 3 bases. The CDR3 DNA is TGTGCCAGCACCCCTTCCGGGACAGGGGACTACGAGCAGTACTTC. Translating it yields CASTPSGTGDYEQYF.

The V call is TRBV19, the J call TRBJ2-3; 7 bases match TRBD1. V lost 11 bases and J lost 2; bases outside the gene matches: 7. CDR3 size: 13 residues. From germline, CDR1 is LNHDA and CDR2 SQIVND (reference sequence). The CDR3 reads CAGRDSNTDTQYF. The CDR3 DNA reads TGTGCCGGCCGGGACAGTAACACAGATACGCAGTATTTT.

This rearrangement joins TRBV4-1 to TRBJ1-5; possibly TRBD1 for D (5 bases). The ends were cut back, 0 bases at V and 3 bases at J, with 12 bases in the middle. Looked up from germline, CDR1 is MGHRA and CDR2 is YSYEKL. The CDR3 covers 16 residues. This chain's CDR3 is CASSQDGGAYNQPQHF. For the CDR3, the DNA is TGCGCCAGCAGCCAAGACGGAGGGGCATACAATCAGCCCCAGCATTTT.

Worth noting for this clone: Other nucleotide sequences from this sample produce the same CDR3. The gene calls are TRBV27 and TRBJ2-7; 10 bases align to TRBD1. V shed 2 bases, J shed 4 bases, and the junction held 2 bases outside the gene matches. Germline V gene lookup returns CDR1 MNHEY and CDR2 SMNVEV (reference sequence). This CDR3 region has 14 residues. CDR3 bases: TGTGCCAGCAGTTTAGGGACAGGGGTGTACGAGCAGTACTTC. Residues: CASSLGTGVYEQYF.

The chain's CDR3 is CASSVTGPIAEAFF. DNA of the CDR3: TGTGCCAGCAGTGTGACAGGGCCCATCGCTGAAGCTTTCTTT. V gene TRBV6-1 combines with J gene TRBJ1-1; 7 nucleotides agree with TRBD1. Germline trimming cut 4 bases from V and 6 bases from J; bases unmatched to any gene: 8. Germline values: CDR1 MNHNS, CDR2 SASEGT. The CDR3 sequence is 14 residues long.

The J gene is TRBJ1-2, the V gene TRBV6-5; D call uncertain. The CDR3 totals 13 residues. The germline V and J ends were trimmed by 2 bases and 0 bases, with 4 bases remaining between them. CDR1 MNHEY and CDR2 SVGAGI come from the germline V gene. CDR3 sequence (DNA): TGTGCCAGCAGTTACACAGCTAACTATGGCTACACCTTC. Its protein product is CASSYTANYGYTF.

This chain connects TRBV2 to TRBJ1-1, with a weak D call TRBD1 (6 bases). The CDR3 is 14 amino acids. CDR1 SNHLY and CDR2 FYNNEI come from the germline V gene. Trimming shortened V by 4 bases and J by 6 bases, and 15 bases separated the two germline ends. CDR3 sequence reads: CASSVYRAGAEAFF. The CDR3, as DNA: TGTGCCAGCAGTGTATACAGGGCAGGAGCTGAAGCTTTCTTT.

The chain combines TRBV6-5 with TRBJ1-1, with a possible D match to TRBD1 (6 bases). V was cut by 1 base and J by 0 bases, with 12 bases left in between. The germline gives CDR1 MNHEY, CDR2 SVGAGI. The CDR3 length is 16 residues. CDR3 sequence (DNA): TGTGCCAGCAGTTACTGGGCAGGGGCATTGAACACTGAAGCTTTCTTT. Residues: CASSYWAGALNTEAFF.

CDR3 sequence: CSVAVTSASTDTQYF. The DNA for the CDR3 is TGCAGCGTTGCCGTGACTAGCGCTAGCACAGATACGCAGTATTTT. The chain uses TRBV29-1 and TRBJ2-3, with 8 bases aligning to TRBD2. Germline V gives CDR1 SQVTM, CDR2 ANQGSEA. Losses at the gene ends were 4 bases for V and 0 bases for J; bases not matched to a gene: 6. This CDR3 spans 15 amino acids.

CDR3 sequence: CASSVGLARSYEQYF. As DNA, the CDR3 is TGTGCCAGCAGCGTTGGACTAGCCAGATCCTACGAGCAGTACTTC. The chain employs TRBV2 and TRBJ2-7; 8 bases are shared with TRBD2. V trimming: 6 bases; J trimming: 1 base; junction bases outside the gene matches: 8. Per germline, CDR1 SNHLY and CDR2 FYNNEI. This CDR3 has 15 residues.